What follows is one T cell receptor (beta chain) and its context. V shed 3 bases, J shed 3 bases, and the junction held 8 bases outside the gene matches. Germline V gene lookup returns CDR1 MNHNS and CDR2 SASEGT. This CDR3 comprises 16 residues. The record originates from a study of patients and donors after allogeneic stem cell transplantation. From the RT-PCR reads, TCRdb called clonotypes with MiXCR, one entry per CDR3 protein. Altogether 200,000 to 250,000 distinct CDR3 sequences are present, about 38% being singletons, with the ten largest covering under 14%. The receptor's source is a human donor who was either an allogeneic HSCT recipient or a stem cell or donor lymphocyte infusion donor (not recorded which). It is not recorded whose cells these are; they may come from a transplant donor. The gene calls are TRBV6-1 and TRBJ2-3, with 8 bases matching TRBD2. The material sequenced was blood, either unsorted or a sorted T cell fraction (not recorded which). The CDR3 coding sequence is TGTGCCAGCAGTGAGCCATTTAGCGGGGTTACAGATACGCAGTATTTT. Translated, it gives CASSEPFSGVTDTQYF.